Here is one T cell receptor (beta chain) with its context. The record originates from a study of molecular identifiers for immune sequencing clone quantification. From the PCR reads, TCRdb called clonotypes with MiXCR, one entry per CDR3 protein. Of approximately 54,000 distinct CDR3 sequences in the sample, under 30% were seen once. V lost 1 base and J lost 1, with 14 bases in between. CDR1 and CDR2 from the germline V gene are LGHNA and YSLEER. CDR3 length: 17 residues. This sequence was found in a human donor in good health. Some libraries in this study had Jurkat cell RNA spiked in. The chain is built from TRBV4-3 and TRBJ2-4; the D is unclear. The sequenced material came from naive CD8+ T cells from blood, with Jurkat cell RNA spiked in. Subset described: FACS-sorted CD8+CD4-CCR7+CD45RA+ naive T cells. CDR3 in DNA: TGCGCCAGCAGCCAAGCCCGGCTGGGTGGGGCCAAAAACATTCAGTACTTC. Amino acids: CASSQARLGGAKNIQYF.